These 16 T cell receptor beta chains were sequenced from one sample in a study of HIV-infected children after antiretroviral therapy interruption. Treatment: PENTA 11 planned treatment interruption arm or continuous ART arm. Unique molecular identifiers were included in an RNA-based 3' RACE TCR library. In TCRdb, the 3' RACE reads were re-called with MiXCR into one record per CDR3 protein. The repertoire holds 30,000 to 40,000 distinct CDR3 sequences, with just over 6.5% as singletons. The input for sequencing was CD45RA+ CD4+ T cells from PBMCs, pooled from several time points, taken from a donor given antiretroviral therapy, either interrupted or continuous. Subset of the sample: naive CD4+ CD45RA+ CD45RO- T cells. The source is a pool of human donors with HIV.

This chain connects TRBV5-1 to TRBJ2-7; possibly TRBD1 or TRBD2 for D (5 bases each). CDR1 SGHRS and CDR2 YFSETQ come from the germline V gene. The CDR3 has 15 residues. V shed 1 base and J shed 9 bases, with 20 bases lying between them. The CDR3 is CASSLRPGTLSGQYF. DNA of the CDR3: TGCGCCAGCAGCTTGCGACCGGGGACCCTATCCGGGCAGTACTTC.

This clonotype was seen a handful of times. The chain uses TRBV18 and TRBJ2-3, with D perhaps TRBD1 (5 bases). Germline CDR1 KGHSH, CDR2 LQKENI. V was pared by 3 bases and J by 1 base, with 8 bases between. The CDR3 loop spans 14 amino acids. The chain's CDR3 is CASSPSTGTDTQYF. CDR3 DNA sequence: TGTGCCAGCTCACCCTCGACAGGCACAGATACGCAGTATTTT.

The gene calls are TRBV20-1 and TRBJ1-2; the D gene is possibly TRBD1 (6 bases). The germline V and J ends were trimmed by 6 bases and 7 bases, with 21 bases remaining between them. The CDR3 contains 14 residues. Germline-derived CDR1 and CDR2 are DFQATT and SNEGSKA (reference sequence). CDR3: CSAIDRSTLSGYTF. CDR3 DNA sequence: TGCAGTGCGATCGACAGGTCCACCCTTAGTGGCTACACCTTC.

This clonotype appeared many times. The chain employs TRBV4-2 and TRBJ2-6, with a tentative D call TRBD1 (6 bases). This CDR3 contains 16 residues. V lost 4 bases, J lost 2 bases, and 12 bases lay in between. Germline-derived CDR1 and CDR2 are LGHNA and YNFKEQ. CDR3: CASSPVNRAGANVLTF. The CDR3 coding sequence is TGTGCCAGCAGCCCCGTTAACAGGGCTGGGGCCAACGTCCTGACTTTC.

This clonotype was recorded many times. This rearrangement joins TRBV4-3 to TRBJ2-3, with 7 nucleotides matching TRBD2. The CDR3 contains 16 residues. Germline-derived CDR1 and CDR2 are LGHNA and YSLEER. J gave up 5 bases and V 0 bases, and 8 bases lay outside the gene matches. The CDR3 reads CASSQDRRLARDTQYF. Here the CDR3 DNA reads TGCGCCAGCAGCCAAGATCGGAGACTAGCCAGAGATACGCAGTATTTT.

This clonotype was counted many times. One end of the junction is discordant with germline, which a read error may explain. V is TRBV6-6 and J is TRBJ2-2, with D perhaps matching TRBD2 (6 bases). The CDR3 runs to 17 residues. Germline values: CDR1 MNHNY, CDR2 SVGAGI (reference sequence). This chain's CDR3 is CASSDKNWGRNTGQLYF. Here the CDR3 DNA reads TGTGCCAGCAGTGATAAAAACTGGGGGAGGAACACCGGGCAGCTCTACTTT.

The chain employs TRBV18 and TRBJ2-3; D might be TRBD1 or TRBD2, each matching 5 bases. The V end was cut by 4 bases, the J end by 4 bases, with 6 bases between. Per germline, CDR1 KGHSH and CDR2 LQKENI. This CDR3 spans 12 amino acids. CDR3 nucleotide sequence: TGTGCCAGCTCACGGGGACCAGATACGCAGTATTTT. Protein product: CASSRGPDTQYF.

In this sample, this clonotype turned up many times. The chain carries TRBV28 and TRBJ2-1; D remains unclear. The CDR3 extends over 15 amino acids. The V end lost 6 bases, the J end lost 4 bases, and 16 bases lay between the germline ends. Germline V gene sequence: CDR1 MDHEN, CDR2 SYDVKM. The CDR3 DNA reads TGTGCCAGCAGCGCAGGTTGGCCGGAGTACAATGAGCAGTTCTTC. Encoded protein: CASSAGWPEYNEQFF.

This clonotype was seen at least ten times. The chain employs TRBV12-3 or TRBV12-4 and TRBJ2-7; D remains ambiguous. The V gene lost 2 bases and the J gene lost 0 bases, with 11 bases spanning the gap. This CDR3 has 15 residues. The CDR3 DNA reads TGTGCCAGCAGTTTAAAGGCAGGCGACTCCTACGAGCAGTACTTC. Protein product: CASSLKAGDSYEQYF.

This clonotype was counted only a few times. The chain links TRBV19 to TRBJ1-5; D unclear. The germline gives CDR1 LNHDA, CDR2 SQIVND (reference sequence). This CDR3 has 14 amino acids. V shed 1 base and J shed 7 bases, with 11 bases lying between them. The CDR3 DNA reads TGTGCCAGTAGTATAGCGAAGGGAGGCCAGCCCCAGCATTTT. Its protein is CASSIAKGGQPQHF.

This clonotype was counted ten times or more. The chain carries TRBV7-9 and TRBJ1-4; D remains ambiguous. The V end was cut by 1 base, the J end by 3 bases, with 9 bases between. Germline V lookup: CDR1 SEHNR, CDR2 FQNEAQ (reference sequence). CDR3 size: 15 residues. The CDR3 loop reads CASSLGATSNEKLFF. CDR3 DNA: TGTGCCAGCAGCTTAGGGGCCACCTCTAATGAAAAACTGTTTTTT.

The rearrangement joins TRBV28 to TRBJ2-7; D is unresolved. The ends were cut back, 1 base at V and 1 base at J, with 5 bases in the middle. Germline CDR1 MDHEN, CDR2 SYDVKM. The CDR3 is made up of 13 amino acids. As DNA, the CDR3 is TGTGCCAGCAGTTTATTGGTTTCCTACGAGCAGTACTTC. It encodes CASSLLVSYEQYF.

This clonotype was seen many times. This chain uses TRBV13 with TRBJ2-7; D ambiguous. The CDR3 has 13 residues. The germline CDR1 and CDR2 sequences are PRHDT and FYEKMQ (reference sequence). V lost 5 bases and J lost 0, with 8 bases in between. This chain's CDR3 is CASSRISSYEQYF. The CDR3 nucleotides read TGTGCCAGCAGCCGCATCAGCTCCTACGAGCAGTACTTC.

This clonotype is medium-sized within its sample. Here the CDR3 reads CSVFLRTGPIPSYEQYF. CDR3 in DNA: TGCAGCGTTTTCCTACGGACAGGGCCAATCCCCTCCTACGAGCAGTACTTC. This chain joins TRBV29-1 and TRBJ2-7; 8 nucleotides match TRBD1. Germline CDR1 and CDR2: SQVTM and ANQGSEA. CDR3 length equals 17 residues. V lost 5 bases and J lost 0; bases outside the gene matches: 15.

The sample holds many counts of this clonotype. This chain connects TRBV19 to TRBJ1-5; weak D call: TRBD1 (6 bases). CDR1 and CDR2 from the germline V gene are LNHDA and SQIVND (reference sequence). Trimming cost V 2 bases and J 11 bases, with 19 bases left between them. This CDR3 is built from 15 residues. The CDR3 loop is CASSIILRDNLAQHF. The DNA for the CDR3 is TGTGCCAGTAGTATAATCCTGAGGGACAACCTGGCCCAGCATTTT.

In this sample, this clonotype turned up a few times. At one end, the junction sequence differs from germline, possibly due to a read error. The V call is TRBV10-1, the J call TRBJ2-2, with D perhaps being TRBD1 or TRBD2 (5 bases each). The germline gives CDR1 WNHNN, CDR2 SYGVQD (reference sequence). The CDR3 extends over 14 amino acids. CDR3: CASSGDENTGQLYF. The CDR3 nucleotides are TGTGCCAGCAGTGGGGACGAAAACACCGGGCAGCTCTACTTT.